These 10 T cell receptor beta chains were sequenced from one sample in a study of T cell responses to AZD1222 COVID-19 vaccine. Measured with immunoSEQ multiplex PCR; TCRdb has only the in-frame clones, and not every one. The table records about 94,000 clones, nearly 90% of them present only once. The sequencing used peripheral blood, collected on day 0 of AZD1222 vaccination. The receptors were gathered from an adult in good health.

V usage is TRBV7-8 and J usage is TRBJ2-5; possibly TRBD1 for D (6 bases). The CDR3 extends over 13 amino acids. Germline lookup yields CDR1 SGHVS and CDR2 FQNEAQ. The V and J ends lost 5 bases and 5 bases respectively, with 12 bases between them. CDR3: CASSRDIGETQYF. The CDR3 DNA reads TGTGCCAGCAGCCGGGACATAGGGGAGACCCAGTACTTC. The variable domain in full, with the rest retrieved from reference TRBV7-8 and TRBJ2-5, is GAGVSQSPRYKVAKRGQDVALRCDPISGHVSLFWYQQALGQGPEFLTYFQNEAQLDKSGLPSDRFFAERPEGSVSTLKIQRTQQEDSAVYLCASSRDIGETQYFGPGTRLLVL.

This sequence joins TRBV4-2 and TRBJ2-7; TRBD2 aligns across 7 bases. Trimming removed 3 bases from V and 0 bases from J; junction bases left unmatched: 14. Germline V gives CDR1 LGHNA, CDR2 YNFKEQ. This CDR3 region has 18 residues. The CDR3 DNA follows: TGTGCCAGCAGCCATACGCTAAGGCGGGGGTGGAACTCCTACGAGCAGTACTTC. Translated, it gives CASSHTLRRGWNSYEQYF.

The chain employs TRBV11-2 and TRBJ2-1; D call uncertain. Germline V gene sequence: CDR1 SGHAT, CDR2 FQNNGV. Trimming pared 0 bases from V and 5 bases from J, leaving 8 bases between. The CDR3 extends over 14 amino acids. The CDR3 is CASSLDLVNNEQFF. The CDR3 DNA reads TGTGCCAGCAGCTTAGATCTCGTCAACAATGAGCAGTTCTTC.

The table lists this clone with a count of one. The CDR3 here is CASSQLVGAHSYEQYF. Here the CDR3 DNA reads TGCGCCAGCAGTCAATTAGTCGGGGCTCACTCCTACGAGCAGTACTTC. The chain joins TRBV23-1 to TRBJ2-7, with D perhaps TRBD1 or TRBD2 (5 bases each). TRBV23-1 is filed as an ORF, its function uncertain. The CDR3 has 16 amino acids. V was cut by 1 base and J by 0 bases, with 13 bases left in between.

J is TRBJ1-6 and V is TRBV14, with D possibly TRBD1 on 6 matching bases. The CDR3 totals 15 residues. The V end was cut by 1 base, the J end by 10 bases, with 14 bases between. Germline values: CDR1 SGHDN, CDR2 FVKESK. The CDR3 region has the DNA TGTGCCAGCAGCCAAGTCGGGGGCGGTGGATCACCCCTCCACTTT. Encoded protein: CASSQVGGGGSPLHF.

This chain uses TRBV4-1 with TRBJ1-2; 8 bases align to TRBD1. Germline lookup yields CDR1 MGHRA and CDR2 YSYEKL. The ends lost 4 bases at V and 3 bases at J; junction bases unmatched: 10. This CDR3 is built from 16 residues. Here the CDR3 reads CASSPGQGKADYGYTF. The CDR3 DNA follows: TGCGCCAGCAGCCCCGGACAGGGTAAGGCGGACTATGGCTACACCTTC.

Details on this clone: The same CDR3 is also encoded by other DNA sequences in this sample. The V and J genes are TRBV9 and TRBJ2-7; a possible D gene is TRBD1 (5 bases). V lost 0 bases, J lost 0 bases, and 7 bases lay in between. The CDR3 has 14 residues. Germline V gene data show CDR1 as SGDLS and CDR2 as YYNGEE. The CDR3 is CASSVGTPSYEQYF. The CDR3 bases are TGTGCCAGCAGCGTAGGGACACCCTCCTACGAGCAGTACTTC.

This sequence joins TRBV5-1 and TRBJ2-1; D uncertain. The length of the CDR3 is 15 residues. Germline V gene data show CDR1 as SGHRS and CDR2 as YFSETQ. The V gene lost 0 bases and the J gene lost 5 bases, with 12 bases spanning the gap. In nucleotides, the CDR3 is TGCGCCAGCAGCTTGGTTGTGTCTGGGCACAATGAGCAGTTCTTC. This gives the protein CASSLVVSGHNEQFF.

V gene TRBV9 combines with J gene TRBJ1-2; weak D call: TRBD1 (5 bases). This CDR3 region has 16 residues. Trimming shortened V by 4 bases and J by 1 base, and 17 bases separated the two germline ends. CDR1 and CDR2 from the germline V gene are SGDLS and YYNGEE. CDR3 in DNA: TGTGCCAGCAGCCCACACGGGACGGGGAATAACTATGGCTACACCTTC. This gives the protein CASSPHGTGNNYGYTF.

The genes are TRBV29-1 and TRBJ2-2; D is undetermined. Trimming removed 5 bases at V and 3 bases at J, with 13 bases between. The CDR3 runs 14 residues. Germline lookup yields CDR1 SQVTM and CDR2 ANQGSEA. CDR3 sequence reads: CSVHSLWDTGELFF. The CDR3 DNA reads TGCAGCGTTCACAGCCTTTGGGACACCGGGGAGCTGTTTTTT.